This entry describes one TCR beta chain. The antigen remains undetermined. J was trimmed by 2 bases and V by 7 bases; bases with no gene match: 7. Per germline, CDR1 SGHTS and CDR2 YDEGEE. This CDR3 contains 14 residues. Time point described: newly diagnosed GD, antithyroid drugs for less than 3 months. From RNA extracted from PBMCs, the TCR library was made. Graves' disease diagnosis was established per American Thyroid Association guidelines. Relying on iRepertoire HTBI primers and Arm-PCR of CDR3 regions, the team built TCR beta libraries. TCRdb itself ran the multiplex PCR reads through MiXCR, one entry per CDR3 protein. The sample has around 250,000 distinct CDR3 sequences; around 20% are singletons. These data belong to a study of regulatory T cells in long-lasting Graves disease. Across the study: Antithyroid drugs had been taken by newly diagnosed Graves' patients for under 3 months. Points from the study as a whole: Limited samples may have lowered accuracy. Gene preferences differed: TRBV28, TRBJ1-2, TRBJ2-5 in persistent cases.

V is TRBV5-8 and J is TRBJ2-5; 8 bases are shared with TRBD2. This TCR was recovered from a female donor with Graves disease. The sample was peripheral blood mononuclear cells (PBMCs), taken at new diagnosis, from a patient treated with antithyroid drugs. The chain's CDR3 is CASGSRGAQETQYF. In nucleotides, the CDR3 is TGTGCCAGCGGATCGCGGGGGGCACAAGAGACCCAGTACTTC.